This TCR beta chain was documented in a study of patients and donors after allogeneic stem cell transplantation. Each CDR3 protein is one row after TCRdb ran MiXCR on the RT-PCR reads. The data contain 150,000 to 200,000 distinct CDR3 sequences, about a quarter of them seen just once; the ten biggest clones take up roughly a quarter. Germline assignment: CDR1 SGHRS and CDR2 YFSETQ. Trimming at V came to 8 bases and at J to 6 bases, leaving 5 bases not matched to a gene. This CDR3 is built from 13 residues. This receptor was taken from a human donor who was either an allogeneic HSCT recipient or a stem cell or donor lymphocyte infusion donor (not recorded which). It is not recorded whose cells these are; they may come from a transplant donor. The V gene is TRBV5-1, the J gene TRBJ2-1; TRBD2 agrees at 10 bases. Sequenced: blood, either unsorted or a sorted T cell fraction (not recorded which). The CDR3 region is CASGAGGVNEQFF. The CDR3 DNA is TGCGCCAGTGGAGCGGGAGGGGTCAATGAGCAGTTCTTC. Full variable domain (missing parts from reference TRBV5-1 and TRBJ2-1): KAGVTQTPRYLIKTRGQQVTLSCSPISGHRSVSWYQQTPGQGLQFLFEYFSETQRNKGNFPGRFSGRQFSNSRSEMNVSTLELGDSALYLCASGAGGVNEQFFGPGTRLTVL.